What follows describes a single T cell receptor beta chain. The germline V gene encodes CDR1 KGHSH and CDR2 LQKENI. Unmatched junction bases numbered 10, after V lost 9 bases and J lost 2 bases. This CDR3 has 14 amino acids. This sample stems from a study of shared clonotypes between healthy human individuals. The run depth of the assay was deep. Profiled with immunoSEQ multiplex PCR; TCRdb holds only in-frame clones, not every one. This table has some 2,000,000 clones, roughly 94% appearing once. This chain links TRBV18 with TRBJ2-7; 7 positions match TRBD1. The sample comprised naive CD4+ T cells sorted from blood. Documented subset: CD45RA+ positively selected. The sequence was collected from a man younger than 35 in good health. The chain's CDR3 is CASSSGTEAYEQYF. The CDR3 region has the DNA TGTGCCAGTTCCTCCGGGACAGAGGCCTACGAGCAGTACTTC.